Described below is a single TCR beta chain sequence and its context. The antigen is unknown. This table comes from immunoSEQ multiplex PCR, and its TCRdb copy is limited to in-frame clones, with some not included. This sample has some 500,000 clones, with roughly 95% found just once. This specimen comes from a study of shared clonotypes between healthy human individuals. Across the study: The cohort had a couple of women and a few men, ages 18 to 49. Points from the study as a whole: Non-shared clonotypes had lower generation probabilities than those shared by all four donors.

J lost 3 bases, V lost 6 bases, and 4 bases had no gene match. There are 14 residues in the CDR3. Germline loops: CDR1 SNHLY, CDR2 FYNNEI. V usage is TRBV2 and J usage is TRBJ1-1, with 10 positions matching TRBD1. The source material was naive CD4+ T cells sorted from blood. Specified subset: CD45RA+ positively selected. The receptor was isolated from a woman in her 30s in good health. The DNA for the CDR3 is TGTGCCAGCAGCGGGACAGGGGAGGACACTGAAGCTTTCTTT. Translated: CASSGTGEDTEAFF.